This T cell receptor beta chain was profiled in a study of blood T cell repertoires in COVID-19. Whole-study context: Spain, Italy and the United States supplied samples that represented acute and convalescent COVID-19. T cells, B-cell-depleted T cells, or PBMCs supplied cDNA or gDNA.

This CDR3 is 15 amino acids long. V gave up 2 bases and J gave up 0 bases, with 8 bases separating them. In germline, CDR1 is MNHEY, CDR2 SMNVEV (reference sequence). Worth noting for this clone: The same CDR3 also results from other DNA sequences found in this sample.

Authors' data handling: Estimated nucleated cell counts came from reference gene primer amplification. Here immunoSEQ multiplex PCR was the method, and the copy in TCRdb shows in-frame clones only, minus some. Clonal size and the V and J genes are those of that table, whereas D and trimming came from the DNA. This table has roughly 250,000 clones, 81% appearing once. This TCR was recovered from an older woman with active or convalescent COVID-19. Sequenced material: peripheral blood. The rearrangement links TRBV27 to TRBJ1-5, with D possibly TRBD1 on 5 matching bases. This chain's CDR3 is CASSLQGLSNQPQHF. The CDR3 nucleotides read TGTGCCAGCAGTTTACAGGGACTTAGCAATCAGCCCCAGCATTTT.